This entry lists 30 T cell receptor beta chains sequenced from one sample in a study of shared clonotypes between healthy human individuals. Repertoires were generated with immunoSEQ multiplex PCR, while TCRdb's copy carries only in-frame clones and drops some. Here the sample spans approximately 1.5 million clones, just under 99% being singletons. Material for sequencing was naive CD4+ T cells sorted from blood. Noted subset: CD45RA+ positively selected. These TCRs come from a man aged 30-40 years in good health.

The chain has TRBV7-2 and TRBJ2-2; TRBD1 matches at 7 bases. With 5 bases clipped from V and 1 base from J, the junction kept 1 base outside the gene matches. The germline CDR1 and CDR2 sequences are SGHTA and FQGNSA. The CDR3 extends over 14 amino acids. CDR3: CASSRQGNTGELFF. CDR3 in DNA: TGTGCCAGCAGCCGACAGGGGAACACCGGGGAGCTGTTTTTT. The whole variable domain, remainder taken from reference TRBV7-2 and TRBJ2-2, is GAGVSQSPSNKVTEKGKDVELRCDPISGHTALYWYRQSLGQGLEFLIYFQGNSAPDKSGLPSDRFSAERTGGSVSTLTIQRTQQEDSAVYLCASSRQGNTGELFFGEGSRLTVL.

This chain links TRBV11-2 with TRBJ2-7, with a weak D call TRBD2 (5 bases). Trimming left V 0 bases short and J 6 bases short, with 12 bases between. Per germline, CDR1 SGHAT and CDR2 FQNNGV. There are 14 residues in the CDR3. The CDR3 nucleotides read TGTGCCAGCAGCTTAGAAATTAGGAGGAGCGAGCAGTACTTC. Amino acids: CASSLEIRRSEQYF.

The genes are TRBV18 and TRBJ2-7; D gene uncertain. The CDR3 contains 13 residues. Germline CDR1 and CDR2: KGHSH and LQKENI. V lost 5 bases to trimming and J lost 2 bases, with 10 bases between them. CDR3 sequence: CASSRTIAYEQYF. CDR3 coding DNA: TGTGCCAGCTCAAGGACGATCGCCTACGAGCAGTACTTC.

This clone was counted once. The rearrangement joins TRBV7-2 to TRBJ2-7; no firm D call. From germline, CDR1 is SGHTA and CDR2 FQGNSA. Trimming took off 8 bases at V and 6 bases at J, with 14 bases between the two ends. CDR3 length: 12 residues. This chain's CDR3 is CASSLRRVEQYF. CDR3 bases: TGTGCCAGCTCCCTACGTAGGGTCGAGCAGTACTTC.

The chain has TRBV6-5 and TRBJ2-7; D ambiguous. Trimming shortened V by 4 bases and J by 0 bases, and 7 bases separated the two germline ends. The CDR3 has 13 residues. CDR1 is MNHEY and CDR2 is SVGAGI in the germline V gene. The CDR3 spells CASSSFSSYEQYF. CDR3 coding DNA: TGTGCCAGCAGTTCCTTCAGCTCCTACGAGCAGTACTTC.

The DNA of the CDR3 is TGTGCCAGCAGCTTAGTTAGCGGGAGTTACTCTGGGGCCAACGTCCTGACTTTC. This gives the protein CASSLVSGSYSGANVLTF. The chain uses TRBV11-2 and TRBJ2-6, with 9 bases fitting TRBD2. Trimming took 1 base from V and 0 from J; bases not matched to a gene: 4. CDR3 size: 18 residues. Germline V lookup: CDR1 SGHAT, CDR2 FQNNGV.

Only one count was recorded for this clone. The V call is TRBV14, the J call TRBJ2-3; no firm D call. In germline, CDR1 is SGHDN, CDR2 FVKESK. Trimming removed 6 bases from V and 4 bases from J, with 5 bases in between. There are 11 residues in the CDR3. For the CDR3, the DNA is TGTGCCAGCAGTTTTGCAGATACGCAGTATTTT. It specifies CASSFADTQYF.

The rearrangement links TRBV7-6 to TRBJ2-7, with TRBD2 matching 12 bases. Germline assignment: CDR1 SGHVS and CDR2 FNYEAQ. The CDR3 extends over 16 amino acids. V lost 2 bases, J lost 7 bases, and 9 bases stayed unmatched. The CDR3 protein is CASSLISPSGRAEQYF. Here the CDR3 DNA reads TGTGCCAGCAGCTTAATATCGCCTAGCGGGAGGGCGGAGCAGTACTTC.

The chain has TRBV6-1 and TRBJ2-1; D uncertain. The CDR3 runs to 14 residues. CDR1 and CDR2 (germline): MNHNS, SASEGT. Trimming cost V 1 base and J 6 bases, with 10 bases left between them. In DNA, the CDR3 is TGTGCCAGCAGTGAAGGTTCAAGCAGCAATGAGCAGTTCTTC. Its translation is CASSEGSSSNEQFF.

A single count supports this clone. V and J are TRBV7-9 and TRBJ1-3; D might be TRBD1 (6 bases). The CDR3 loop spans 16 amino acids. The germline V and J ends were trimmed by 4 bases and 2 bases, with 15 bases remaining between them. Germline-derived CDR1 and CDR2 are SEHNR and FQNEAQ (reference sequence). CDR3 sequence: CASSWGHRLAGNTIYF. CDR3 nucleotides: TGTGCCAGCAGCTGGGGACACCGGTTGGCTGGAAACACCATATATTTT.

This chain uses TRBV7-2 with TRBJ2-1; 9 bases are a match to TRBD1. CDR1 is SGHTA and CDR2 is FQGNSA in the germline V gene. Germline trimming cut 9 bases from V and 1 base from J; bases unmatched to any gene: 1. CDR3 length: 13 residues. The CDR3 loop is CARGQGSYNEQFF. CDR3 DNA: TGTGCCAGGGGACAGGGTTCCTACAATGAGCAGTTCTTC.

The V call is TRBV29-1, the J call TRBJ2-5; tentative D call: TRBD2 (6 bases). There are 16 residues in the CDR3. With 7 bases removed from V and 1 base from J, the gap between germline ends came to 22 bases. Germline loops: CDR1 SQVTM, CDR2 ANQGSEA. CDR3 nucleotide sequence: TGCAGCGGAGGCGGGACGGGAGCCCATCTCCAAGAGACCCAGTACTTC. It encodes CSGGGTGAHLQETQYF. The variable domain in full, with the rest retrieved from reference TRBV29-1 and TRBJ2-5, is SAVISQKPSRDICQRGTSLTIQCQVDSQVTMMFWYRQQPGQSLTLIATANQGSEATYESGFVIDKFPISRPNLTFSTLTVSNMSPEDSSIYLCSGGGTGAHLQETQYFGPGTRLLVL.

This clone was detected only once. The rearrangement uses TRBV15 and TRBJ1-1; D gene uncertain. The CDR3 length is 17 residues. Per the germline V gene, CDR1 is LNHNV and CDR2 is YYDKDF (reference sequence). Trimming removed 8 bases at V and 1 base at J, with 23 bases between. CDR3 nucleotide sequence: TGTGCCACCGCTCAGTTACCGGGCTACGCCGGGAACACTGAAGCTTTCTTT. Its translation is CATAQLPGYAGNTEAFF.

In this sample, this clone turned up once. CDR3 in amino acids: CASSSGRGETQYF. In nucleotides, the CDR3 is TGTGCCAGTAGTAGCGGGAGAGGGGAGACCCAGTACTTC. This sequence joins TRBV19 and TRBJ2-5; 7 bases match TRBD2. J was trimmed by 5 bases and V by 4 bases; bases with no gene match: 4. The CDR3 runs 13 residues. CDR1 LNHDA and CDR2 SQIVND come from the germline V gene (reference sequence). The whole variable domain, filled in from reference TRBV19 and TRBJ2-5, reads DGGITQSPKYLFRKEGQNVTLSCEQNLNHDAMYWYRQDPGQGLRLIYYSQIVNDFQKGDIAEGYSVSREKKESFPLTVTSAQKNPTAFYLCASSSGRGETQYFGPGTRLLVL.

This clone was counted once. This CDR3 reads CAISEFSGSTDTQYF. For the CDR3, the DNA is TGTGCCATCAGTGAGTTTAGCGGGAGCACAGATACGCAGTATTTT. The J gene is TRBJ2-3, the V gene TRBV10-3; 7 bases agree with TRBD2. After removal of 1 base from V and 0 bases from J, the junction contained 1 base not matched to a gene. This CDR3 is 15 amino acids long. Germline CDR1 ENHRY, CDR2 SYGVKD.

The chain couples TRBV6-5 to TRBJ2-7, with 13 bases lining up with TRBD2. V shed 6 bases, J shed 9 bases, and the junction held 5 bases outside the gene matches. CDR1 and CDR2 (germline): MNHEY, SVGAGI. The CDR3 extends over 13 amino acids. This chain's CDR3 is CASSNGLAGVQYF. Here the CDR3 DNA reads TGTGCCAGCAGCAATGGACTAGCGGGAGTGCAGTACTTC.

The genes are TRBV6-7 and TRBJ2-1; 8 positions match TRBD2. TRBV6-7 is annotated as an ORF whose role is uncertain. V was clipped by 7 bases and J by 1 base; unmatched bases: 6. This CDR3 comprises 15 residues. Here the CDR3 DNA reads TGTGCCAGCAACCTTAGCGGGAAATCCTACAATGAGCAGTTCTTC. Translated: CASNLSGKSYNEQFF.

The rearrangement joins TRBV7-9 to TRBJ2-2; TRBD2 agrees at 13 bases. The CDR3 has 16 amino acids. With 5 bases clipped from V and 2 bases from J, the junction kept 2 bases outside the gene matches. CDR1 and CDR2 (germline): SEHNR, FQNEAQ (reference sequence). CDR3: CASSRLAGGNTGELFF. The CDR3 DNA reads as TGTGCCAGCAGCAGACTAGCGGGAGGTAACACCGGGGAGCTGTTTTTT.

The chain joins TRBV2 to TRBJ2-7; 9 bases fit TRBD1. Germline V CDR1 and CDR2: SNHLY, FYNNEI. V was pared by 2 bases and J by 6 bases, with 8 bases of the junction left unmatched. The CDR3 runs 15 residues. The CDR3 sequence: CASSETTGGTGEQYF. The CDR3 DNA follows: TGTGCCAGCAGTGAAACGACAGGGGGAACGGGCGAGCAGTACTTC.

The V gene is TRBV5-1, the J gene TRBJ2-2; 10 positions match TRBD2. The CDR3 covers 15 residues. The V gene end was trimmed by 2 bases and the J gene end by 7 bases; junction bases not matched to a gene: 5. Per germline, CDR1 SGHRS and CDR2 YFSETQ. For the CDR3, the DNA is TGCGCCAGCAGCTTCCTAGCGGGAGCCGGCGGGGAGCTGTTTTTT. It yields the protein CASSFLAGAGGELFF.

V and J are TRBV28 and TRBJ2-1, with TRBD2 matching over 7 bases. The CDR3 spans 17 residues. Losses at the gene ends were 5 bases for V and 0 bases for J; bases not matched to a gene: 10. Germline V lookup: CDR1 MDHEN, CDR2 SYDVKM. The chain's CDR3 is CASSPTSASSSYNEQFF. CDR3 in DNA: TGTGCCAGCAGTCCCACTAGCGCCTCGAGCTCCTACAATGAGCAGTTCTTC. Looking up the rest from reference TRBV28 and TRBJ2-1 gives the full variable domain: DVKVTQSSRYLVKRTGEKVFLECVQDMDHENMFWYRQDPGLGLRLIYFSYDVKMKEKGDIPEGYSVSREKKERFSLILESASTNQTSMYLCASSPTSASSSYNEQFFGPGTRLTVL.

CDR3 amino acids: CASSLRDSQSYEQYF. The CDR3 DNA sequence: TGCGCCAGCAGCTTGAGGGACAGTCAATCTTACGAGCAGTACTTC. The chain combines TRBV5-1 with TRBJ2-7; 7 bases map to TRBD1. Germline CDR1 is SGHRS and CDR2 is YFSETQ. The CDR3 spans 15 residues. J gave up 4 bases and V 1 base, and 8 bases lay outside the gene matches. Full variable domain (outside the CDR3, taken from reference TRBV5-1 and TRBJ2-7): KAGVTQTPRYLIKTRGQQVTLSCSPISGHRSVSWYQQTPGQGLQFLFEYFSETQRNKGNFPGRFSGRQFSNSRSEMNVSTLELGDSALYLCASSLRDSQSYEQYFGPGTRLTVT.

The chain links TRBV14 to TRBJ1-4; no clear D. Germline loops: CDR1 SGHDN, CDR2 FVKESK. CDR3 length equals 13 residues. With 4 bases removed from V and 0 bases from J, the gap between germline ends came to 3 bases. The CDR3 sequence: CASSRATNEKLFF. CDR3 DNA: TGTGCCAGCAGCCGGGCAACTAATGAAAAACTGTTTTTT.

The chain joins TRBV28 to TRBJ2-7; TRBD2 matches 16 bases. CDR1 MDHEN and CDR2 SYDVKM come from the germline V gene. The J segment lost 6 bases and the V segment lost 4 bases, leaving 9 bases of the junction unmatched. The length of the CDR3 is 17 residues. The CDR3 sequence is CASSSGLAGGPGREQYF. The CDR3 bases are TGTGCCAGCAGTTCGGGACTAGCGGGAGGGCCGGGTCGCGAGCAGTACTTC.

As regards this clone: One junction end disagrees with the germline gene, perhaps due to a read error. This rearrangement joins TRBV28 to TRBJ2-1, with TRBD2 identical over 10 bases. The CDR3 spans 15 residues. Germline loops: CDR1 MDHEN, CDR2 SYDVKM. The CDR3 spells CASSLSLAGNNEQFF. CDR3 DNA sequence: TGTGCCAGCAGCTTATCACTAGCGGGGAACAATGAGCAGTTCTTC.

The CDR3: CASSNKPGPLSNQPQHF. Here the CDR3 DNA reads TGTGCCAGTAGTAACAAGCCGGGACCTCTCAGCAATCAGCCCCAGCATTTT. The chain has TRBV19 and TRBJ1-5; D perhaps matches TRBD1 (5 bases). Per germline, CDR1 LNHDA and CDR2 SQIVND (reference sequence). CDR3 length: 17 residues. V lost 4 bases to trimming and J lost 1 base, with 17 bases between them.

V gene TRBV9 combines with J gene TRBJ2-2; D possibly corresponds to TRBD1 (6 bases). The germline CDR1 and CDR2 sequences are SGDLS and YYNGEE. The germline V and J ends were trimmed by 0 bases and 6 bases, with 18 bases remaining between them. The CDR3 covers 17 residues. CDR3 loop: CASSVDPTGLSAGELFF. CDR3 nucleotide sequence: TGTGCCAGCAGCGTAGACCCGACAGGCCTGAGCGCCGGGGAGCTGTTTTTT.

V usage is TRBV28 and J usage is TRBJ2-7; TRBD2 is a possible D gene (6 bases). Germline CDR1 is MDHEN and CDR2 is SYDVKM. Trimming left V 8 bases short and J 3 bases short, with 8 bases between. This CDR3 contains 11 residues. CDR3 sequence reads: CASGRYYEQYF. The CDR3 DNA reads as TGTGCCAGCGGGAGGTACTACGAGCAGTACTTC.

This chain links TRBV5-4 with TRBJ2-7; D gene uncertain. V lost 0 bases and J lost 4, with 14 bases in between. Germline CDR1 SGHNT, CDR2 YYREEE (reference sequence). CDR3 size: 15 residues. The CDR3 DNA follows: TGTGCCAGCAGCTTGGAAGTAGCCAAAGGATACGAGCAGTACTTC. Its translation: CASSLEVAKGYEQYF.

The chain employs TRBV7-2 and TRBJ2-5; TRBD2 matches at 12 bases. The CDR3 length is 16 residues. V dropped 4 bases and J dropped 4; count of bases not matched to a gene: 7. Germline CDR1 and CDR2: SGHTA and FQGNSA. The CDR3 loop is CASSSSSGRGLETQYF. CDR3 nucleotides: TGTGCCAGCAGCTCATCTAGCGGGAGGGGACTAGAGACCCAGTACTTC.